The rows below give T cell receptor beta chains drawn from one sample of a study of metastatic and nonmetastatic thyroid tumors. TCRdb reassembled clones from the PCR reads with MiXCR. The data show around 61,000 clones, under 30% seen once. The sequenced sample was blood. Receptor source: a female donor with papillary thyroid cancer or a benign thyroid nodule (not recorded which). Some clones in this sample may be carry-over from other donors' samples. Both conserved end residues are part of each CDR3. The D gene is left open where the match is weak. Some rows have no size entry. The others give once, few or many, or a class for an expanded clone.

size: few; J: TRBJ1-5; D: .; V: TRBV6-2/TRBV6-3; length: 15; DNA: TGTGCCAGCAGTTACCCCGGAAGGGCTCGCCAGCCCCAGCATTTT; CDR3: CASSYPGRARQPQHF
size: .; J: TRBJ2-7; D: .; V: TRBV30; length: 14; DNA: TGTGCCTGGAGTGTAAGCGGGACAGCCTACGAGCAGTACTTC; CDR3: CAWSVSGTAYEQYF
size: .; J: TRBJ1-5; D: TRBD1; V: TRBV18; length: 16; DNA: TGTGCCAGCTCACCTACAGGGGATATACGCAATCAGCCCCAGCATTTT; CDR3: CASSPTGDIRNQPQHF
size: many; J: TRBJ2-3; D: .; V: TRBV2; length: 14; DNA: TGTGCCAGCAGTGGGGGCGCAAGGGAAGATACGCAGTATTTT; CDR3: CASSGGAREDTQYF
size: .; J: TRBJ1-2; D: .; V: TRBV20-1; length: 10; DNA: TGCAGTGCTAGGGGGGGGGCCTACACCTTC; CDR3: CSARGGAYTF
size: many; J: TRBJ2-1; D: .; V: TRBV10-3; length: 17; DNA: TGTGCCATCAGTGAGTCGGGTCCGGGGGGCGTGAACAATGAGCAGTTCTTC; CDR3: CAISESGPGGVNNEQFF
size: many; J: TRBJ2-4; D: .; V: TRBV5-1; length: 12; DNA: TGCGCCAGCAGAAAGGGGGGGAACATTCAGTACTTC; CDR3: CASRKGGNIQYF
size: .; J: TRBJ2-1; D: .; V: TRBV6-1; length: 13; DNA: TGTGCCAGCAGTTCTAGCTCCTACAATGAGCAGTTCTTC; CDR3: CASSSSSYNEQFF
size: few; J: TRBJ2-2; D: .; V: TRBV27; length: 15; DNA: TGTGCCAGCAGTTTTATGCGGGAGAACACCGGGGAGCTGTTTTTT; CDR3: CASSFMRENTGELFF
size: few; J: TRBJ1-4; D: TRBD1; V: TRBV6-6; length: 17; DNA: TGTGCCAGCAGTTACTCGGGACAGGGGGCCACTAATGAAAAACTGTTTTTT; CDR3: CASSYSGQGATNEKLFF
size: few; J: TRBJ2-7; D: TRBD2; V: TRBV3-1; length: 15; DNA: TGTGCCAGCAGCCGAGGACTAGCGGGGGTGTACGAGCAGTACTTC; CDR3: CASSRGLAGVYEQYF
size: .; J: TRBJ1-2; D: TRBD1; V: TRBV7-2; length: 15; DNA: TGTGCCAGCAGCTTAGACTGGACAGGGGCTCGGGGCTACACCTTC; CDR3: CASSLDWTGARGYTF
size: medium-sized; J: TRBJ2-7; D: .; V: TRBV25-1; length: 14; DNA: TGTGCCAGCAGTGAATTAGGGGCCGACTACGAGCAGTACTTC; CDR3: CASSELGADYEQYF
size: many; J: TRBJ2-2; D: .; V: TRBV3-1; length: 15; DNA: TGTGCCAGCAGCCAAGTACTTAGGGGGACCGGGGAGCTGTTTTTT; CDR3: CASSQVLRGTGELFF
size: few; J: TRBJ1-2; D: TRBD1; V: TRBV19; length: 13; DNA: TGTGCCAGTAATGCAGGGGGGAAAATAAGCTACACCTTC; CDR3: CASNAGGKISYTF
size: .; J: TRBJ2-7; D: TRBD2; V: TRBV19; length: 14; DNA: TGTGCCAGTAGCCCCTATGCGGGAGGTGGTGAGCAGTACTTC; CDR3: CASSPYAGGGEQYF
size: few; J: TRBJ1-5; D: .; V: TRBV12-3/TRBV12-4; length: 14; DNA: TGTGCCAGCAGTTTCGGGGCAGGGGAACAGCCCCAGCATTTT; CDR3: CASSFGAGEQPQHF
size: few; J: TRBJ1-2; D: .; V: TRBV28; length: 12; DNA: TGTGCCAGCAGTTTAAGTGGCTATGGCTACACCTTC; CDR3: CASSLSGYGYTF
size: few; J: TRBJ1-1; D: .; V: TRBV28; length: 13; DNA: TGTGCCAGCAGTAGAACAGGGCACGCTGAAGCTTTCTTT; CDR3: CASSRTGHAEAFF
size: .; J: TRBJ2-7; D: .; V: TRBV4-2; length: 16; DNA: TGTGCCAGCAGCCAATCCCAGGGGGACTTTCCCTACGAGCAGTACTTC; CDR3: CASSQSQGDFPYEQYF
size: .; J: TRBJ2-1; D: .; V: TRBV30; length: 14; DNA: TGTGCCTGGTGGCACGGGATGGGGTACAATGAGCAGTTCTTC; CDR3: CAWWHGMGYNEQFF
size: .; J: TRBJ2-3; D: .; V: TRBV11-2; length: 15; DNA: TGTGCCAGCAGTTCTGACTCTTACCCTGGGGATACGCAGTATTTT; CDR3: CASSSDSYPGDTQYF
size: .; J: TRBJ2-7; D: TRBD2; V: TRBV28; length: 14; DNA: TGTGCCAGCAGTAGCGGGAGGGCCTCCTACGAGCAGTACTTC; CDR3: CASSSGRASYEQYF
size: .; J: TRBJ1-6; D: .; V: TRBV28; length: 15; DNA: TGTGCCAGCAGTGTTATAGGGCAGGTTGGTTCACCCCTCCACTTT; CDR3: CASSVIGQVGSPLHF
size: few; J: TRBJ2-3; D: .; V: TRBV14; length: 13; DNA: TGTGCCAGCAGCCCCCCCCCGGCAGATACGCAGTATTTT; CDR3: CASSPPPADTQYF
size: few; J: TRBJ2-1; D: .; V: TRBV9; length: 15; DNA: TGTGCCAGCAGCGCCTCGGGGGGCCCCAGCAATGAGCAGTTCTTC; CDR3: CASSASGGPSNEQFF
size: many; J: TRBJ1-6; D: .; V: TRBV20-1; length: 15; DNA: TGCAGTGCTAGAGAAGGCCAGGCCTCGGGATCACCCCTCCACTTT; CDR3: CSAREGQASGSPLHF
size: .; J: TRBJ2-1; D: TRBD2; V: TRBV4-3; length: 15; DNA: TGCGCCAGCAGCATAGCGGGCACACATTACAATGAGCAGTTCTTC; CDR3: CASSIAGTHYNEQFF
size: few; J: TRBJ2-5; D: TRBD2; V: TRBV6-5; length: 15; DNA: TGTGCCAGCAGTAACGGGGGGGCCTCGGGAAAGACCCAGTACTTC; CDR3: CASSNGGASGKTQYF
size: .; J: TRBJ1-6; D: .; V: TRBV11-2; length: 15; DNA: TGTGCCAGCAGCTTAGGGGCCGCACATAATTCACCCCTCCACTTT; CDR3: CASSLGAAHNSPLHF
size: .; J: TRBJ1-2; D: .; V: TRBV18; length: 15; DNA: TGTGCCAGCTCGCCCCAGCGCGGACTCGGCTATGGCTACACCTTC; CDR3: CASSPQRGLGYGYTF
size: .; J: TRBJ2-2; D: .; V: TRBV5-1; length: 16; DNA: TGCGCCAGCAGCCTCGGGGGCGGCAGGGGCACCGGGGAGCTGTTTTTT; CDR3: CASSLGGGRGTGELFF
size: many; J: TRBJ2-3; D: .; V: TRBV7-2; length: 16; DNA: TGTGCCAGCGGGTACTTGGGCGGGTCTCCCACAGATACGCAGTATTTT; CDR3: CASGYLGGSPTDTQYF
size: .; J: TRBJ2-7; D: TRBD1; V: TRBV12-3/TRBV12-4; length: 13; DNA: TGTGCCAGCAGTTTGGGGGACAGAATCGAGCAGTACTTC; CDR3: CASSLGDRIEQYF
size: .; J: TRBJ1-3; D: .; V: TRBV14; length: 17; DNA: TGTGCCAGCAGCCAAGATCTCGGACGCCACTCTGGAAACACCATATATTTT; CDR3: CASSQDLGRHSGNTIYF
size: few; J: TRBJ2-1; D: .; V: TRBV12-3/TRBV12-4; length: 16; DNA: TGTGCCAGCGCCCGTGGGGAGACTAGAACAGTTAATGAGCAGTTCTTC; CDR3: CASARGETRTVNEQFF
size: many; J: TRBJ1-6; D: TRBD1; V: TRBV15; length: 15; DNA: TGTGCCACCAGCAGGAAGGACAGGGTCTATTCACCCCTCCACTTT; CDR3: CATSRKDRVYSPLHF
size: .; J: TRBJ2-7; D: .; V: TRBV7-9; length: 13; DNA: TGTGCCAGCAGCTTAGCTAGTAGTTACGAGCAGTACTTC; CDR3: CASSLASSYEQYF
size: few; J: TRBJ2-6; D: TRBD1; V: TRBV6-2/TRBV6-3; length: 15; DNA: TGTGTCAGCAGGCCGACAGGGGCTGGGGCCAACGTCCTGACTTTC; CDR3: CVSRPTGAGANVLTF
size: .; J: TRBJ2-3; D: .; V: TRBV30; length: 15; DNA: TGTGCCTGGAGGGGTCCAACTAGGGGTGAAGGAACGCAGTATTTT; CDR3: CAWRGPTRGEGTQYF
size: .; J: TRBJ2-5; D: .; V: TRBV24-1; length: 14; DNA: TGTGCCACCAGTGATTGGACAGCACAAGAGACCCAGTACTTC; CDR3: CATSDWTAQETQYF
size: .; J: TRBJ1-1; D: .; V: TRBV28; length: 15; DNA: TGTGCCAGCAGTACCCACAGGGACATGAACACTGAAGCTTTCTTT; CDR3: CASSTHRDMNTEAFF
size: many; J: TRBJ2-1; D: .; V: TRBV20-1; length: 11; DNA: TGCAGTGCTAGCCCTTACAATGAGCAGTTCTTC; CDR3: CSASPYNEQFF
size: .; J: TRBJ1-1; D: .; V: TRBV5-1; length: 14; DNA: TGCGCCAGCAGCTTGGCTGCGGCGAACACTGAAGCTTTCTTT; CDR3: CASSLAAANTEAFF
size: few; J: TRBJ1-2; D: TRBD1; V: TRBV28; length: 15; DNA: TGTGCCAGCAGTCTATGGACAGGGGGGGGCTATTGCTACACCTTC; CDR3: CASSLWTGGGYCYTF
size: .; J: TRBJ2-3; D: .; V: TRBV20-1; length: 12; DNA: TGCAGGCCGGGACTCAACACAGATACGCAGTATTTT; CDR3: CRPGLNTDTQYF
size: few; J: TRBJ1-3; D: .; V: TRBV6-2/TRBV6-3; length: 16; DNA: TGTGCCAGCAGTTACTCGAAAGGGTACTCTGGAAACACCATATATTTT; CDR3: CASSYSKGYSGNTIYF
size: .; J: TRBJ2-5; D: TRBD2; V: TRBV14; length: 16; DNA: TGTGCCAGCAGCCAAGGGGTGACTAGCCGAATGGAGACCCAGTACTTC; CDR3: CASSQGVTSRMETQYF
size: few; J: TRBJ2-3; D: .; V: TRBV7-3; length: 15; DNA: TGTGCCAGCAGCCCGCAATCCGGGACCAACCACATGCAGTATTTT; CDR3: CASSPQSGTNHMQYF
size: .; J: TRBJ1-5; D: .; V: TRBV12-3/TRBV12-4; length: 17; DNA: TGTGCCAGCAGTCACCTCCTGGGGATTTCTAGCAATCAGCCCCAGCATTTT; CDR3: CASSHLLGISSNQPQHF
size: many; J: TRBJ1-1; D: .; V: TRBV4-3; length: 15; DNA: TGCGCCAGCAGCCTATCGCAGGGGTGGATCACTGAAGCTTTCTTT; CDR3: CASSLSQGWITEAFF
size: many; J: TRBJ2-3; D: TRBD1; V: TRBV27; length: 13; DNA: TGTGCCAGCGGGACAGCATTCACAGATACGCAGTATTTT; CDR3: CASGTAFTDTQYF
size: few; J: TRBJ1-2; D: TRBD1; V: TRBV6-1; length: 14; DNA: TGTGCCAGCAGTTTAAGACAGGGGGCCTATGGCTACACCTTC; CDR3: CASSLRQGAYGYTF